This is a list of T cell receptor beta chains from one sample in a study of blood T cell repertoires in COVID-19. The protocol was immunoSEQ multiplex PCR, while the TCRdb copy is restricted to in-frame clones and leaves out a portion. The top ten clones hold just over 1% of a sample with 300,000 to 350,000 clones, about nine tenths of them seen once. The sample consisted of PBMCs or T cells enriched from blood (not recorded which). These receptor sequences come from a woman aged 25 to 39 who had been exposed to COVID-19. The CDR3 runs from the conserved cysteine through the conserved F or W. Each record gives: J gene, clone size, D gene, V gene, CDR3 protein, CDR3 DNA. D genes are given only for firm matches. Size is stated for part of the rows, as once, few or many counts, or as a class when the clone is expanded.

TRBJ2-2,NA,NA,TRBV6-5,CASSYGGTGELFF,TGTGCCAGCAGTTACGGAGGGACCGGGGAGCTGTTTTTT
TRBJ2-7,NA,TRBD2,TRBV7-3,CASSLHGSGSWEQYF,TGTGCCAGCAGCCTCCACGGGAGCGGGAGTTGGGAGCAGTACTTC
TRBJ2-3,once,NA,TRBV5-1,CASSFRGQTDTQYF,TGCGCCAGCAGCTTCCGGGGTCAGACAGATACGCAGTATTTT
TRBJ2-7,NA,NA,TRBV14,CASRQGAGAYEQYF,TGTGCCAGCAGGCAAGGGGCCGGGGCCTACGAGCAGTACTTC
TRBJ2-2,NA,TRBD1,TRBV10-1,CASRKDRVNAGELFF,TGCGCCAGCAGGAAGGACAGGGTGAACGCCGGGGAGCTGTTTTTT
TRBJ1-1,NA,NA,TRBV5-5,CASTPRGNTEAFF,TGTGCCAGCACCCCGCGTGGGAACACTGAAGCTTTCTTT
TRBJ2-7,few,TRBD1,TRBV11-2,CASSHGTGYEQYF,TGTGCCAGCAGCCACGGGACAGGCTACGAGCAGTACTTC
TRBJ1-2,once,NA,TRBV29-1,CSVAGNYGYTF,TGCAGCGTTGCCGGGAACTATGGCTACACCTTC
TRBJ2-7,NA,TRBD1,TRBV19,CASSIRAQGALSYEQYF,TGTGCCAGTAGTATCCGGGCACAGGGGGCTTTGAGTTACGAGCAGTACTTC
TRBJ2-7,NA,TRBD2,TRBV9,CASGDSGSGYEQYF,TGTGCCAGCGGGGATAGCGGGAGTGGTTACGAGCAGTACTTC
TRBJ2-1,few,NA,TRBV5-1,CASSTIGRVSYNEQFF,TGCGCCAGCAGCACCATCGGGAGAGTCTCCTACAATGAGCAGTTCTTC
TRBJ2-7,NA,TRBD2,TRBV9,CASSVGLAGGVSEQYF,TGTGCCAGCAGCGTAGGACTAGCGGGAGGAGTGAGCGAGCAGTACTTC
TRBJ1-2,NA,TRBD1,TRBV18,CASSPSGPGQGYGYTF,TGTGCCAGCTCACCCAGCGGACCGGGACAGGGGTATGGCTACACCTTC
TRBJ2-3,NA,TRBD2,TRBV11-3,CASSLVGGSRSTDTQYF,TGTGCCAGCAGCTTAGTCGGGGGGAGTCGAAGCACAGATACGCAGTATTTT
TRBJ2-7,once,TRBD1,TRBV19,CASSNAGGLSEQYF,TGTGCCAGTAGTAATGCAGGGGGCTTAAGTGAGCAGTACTTC
TRBJ1-1,NA,NA,TRBV7-6,CASSYGGADTEAFF,TGTGCCAGCAGCTATGGGGGCGCGGACACTGAAGCTTTCTTT
TRBJ2-1,NA,TRBD1,TRBV5-1,CASSLGDRGTGNEQFF,TGCGCCAGCAGCCTGGGGGACAGGGGTACGGGGAATGAGCAGTTCTTC
TRBJ1-2,NA,TRBD1,TRBV6-5,CASRTTGTGVGYTF,TGTGCCAGCAGGACTACCGGGACAGGGGTCGGCTACACCTTC
TRBJ1-3,NA,NA,TRBV30,CAWRGGETGNTIYF,TGTGCCTGGAGGGGGGGGGAAACTGGAAACACCATATATTTT
TRBJ2-6,NA,NA,TRBV19,CASRDFSGANVLTF,TGTGCCAGTCGGGACTTTTCTGGGGCCAACGTCCTGACTTTC
TRBJ1-5,NA,NA,TRBV2,CASSPGHLSNQPQHF,TGTGCCAGCAGTCCGGGACACCTTAGCAATCAGCCCCAGCATTTT
TRBJ2-7,NA,TRBD2,TRBV4-2,CASSPSGVEQYF,TGTGCCAGCAGCCCAAGCGGGGTCGAGCAGTACTTC
TRBJ2-7,NA,NA,TRBV30,CAWSVSYEQYF,TGTGCCTGGAGTGTATCGTACGAGCAGTACTTC
TRBJ2-1,once,TRBD2,TRBV7-3,CASSSHYGEGPYNEQFF,TGTGCCAGCAGCTCCCACTATGGGGAGGGCCCCTACAATGAGCAGTTCTTC
TRBJ1-1,NA,TRBD1,TRBV5-6,CASSTQGARAEAFF,TGTGCCAGCAGCACACAGGGGGCGCGGGCTGAAGCTTTCTTT
TRBJ2-5,NA,NA,TRBV27,CASWATQETQYF,TGTGCCAGCTGGGCGACGCAAGAGACCCAGTACTTC
TRBJ2-7,NA,NA,TRBV11-2,CASSSVNRDPLYEQYF,TGTGCCAGCAGCTCAGTAAACAGGGATCCCCTCTACGAGCAGTACTTC
TRBJ1-3,NA,NA,TRBV28,CASSRWEGNTIYF,TGTGCCAGCAGTAGGTGGGAGGGAAACACCATATATTTT
TRBJ1-1,NA,NA,TRBV11-2,CASSPARVEAFF,TGTGCCAGCAGCCCGGCGAGGGTTGAAGCTTTCTTT
TRBJ1-5,NA,NA,TRBV30,CAWSYKQGQPQHF,TGTGCCTGGAGTTACAAACAGGGCCAGCCCCAGCATTTT
TRBJ2-7,NA,TRBD1,TRBV28,CASSFAGTGGAEQYF,TGTGCCAGCAGTTTCGCTGGGACAGGGGGCGCCGAGCAGTACTTC
TRBJ2-7,NA,NA,TRBV28,CASSHPGSLEQYF,TGTGCCAGCAGCCACCCGGGTTCTCTCGAGCAGTACTTC
TRBJ1-5,NA,NA,TRBV7-9,CASSGQSDFQHF,TGTGCCAGCAGCGGACAGTCCGACTTCCAGCATTTT
TRBJ2-7,NA,TRBD2,TRBV7-6,CASSLEGTSRGEQYF,TGTGCCAGCAGCTTAGAAGGGACTAGCAGGGGCGAGCAGTACTTC
TRBJ2-6,NA,NA,TRBV5-1,CASSLGTTGANVLTF,TGCGCCAGCAGCTTGGGGACAACTGGGGCCAACGTCCTGACTTTC
TRBJ1-5,NA,NA,TRBV30,CAWRGSGSSPQHF,TGTGCCTGGAGGGGGTCGGGAAGTTCGCCCCAGCATTTT
TRBJ2-1,NA,NA,TRBV11-2,CASSSPTKSKNEQFF,TGTGCCAGCAGCTCACCGACTAAATCCAAGAATGAGCAGTTCTTC
TRBJ2-5,NA,TRBD1,TRBV12-3/TRBV12-4,CASTVQGRETQYF,TGTGCCAGCACCGTACAGGGGCGGGAGACCCAGTACTTC
TRBJ2-5,NA,NA,TRBV11-2,CASNDSPTSSQYF,TGTGCCAGCAACGACAGCCCAACCTCTTCCCAGTACTTC
TRBJ1-1,NA,NA,TRBV3-1/TRBV3-2,CASSQGYGSPNEAFF,TGTGCCAGCAGCCAAGGTTATGGGAGCCCAAATGAAGCTTTCTTT
TRBJ1-1,NA,NA,TRBV3-1/TRBV3-2,CASSQLATEAFF,TGTGCCAGCAGCCAGCTGGCCACTGAAGCTTTCTTT
TRBJ2-7,NA,TRBD2,TRBV28,CASSPSGRAGEQYF,TGTGCCAGCAGTCCTAGCGGGAGGGCCGGCGAGCAGTACTTC
TRBJ1-2,many,TRBD1,TRBV5-1,CASSSRTQGVGGYTF,TGCGCCAGCAGCTCCCGGACTCAGGGGGTCGGTGGCTACACCTTC
TRBJ1-2,once,TRBD1,TRBV12-3/TRBV12-4,CASRSPGGGGYTF,TGTGCCAGCAGATCCCCAGGGGGCGGGGGCTACACCTTC
TRBJ1-3,NA,TRBD1,TRBV9,CASSVGDRDSGNTIYF,TGTGCCAGCAGCGTAGGGGACAGGGACTCTGGAAACACCATATATTTT
TRBJ2-7,NA,TRBD1,TRBV4-1,CASSQGGQGAREQYF,TGCGCCAGCAGCCAAGGGGGACAGGGGGCGAGAGAGCAGTACTTC
TRBJ2-7,NA,NA,TRBV5-4,CASSPDRQTYEQYF,TGTGCCAGCAGCCCTGACAGGCAAACCTACGAGCAGTACTTC
TRBJ2-6,once,NA,TRBV19,CASSSRAGANVLTF,TGTGCCAGTAGTAGCAGGGCCGGGGCCAACGTCCTGACTTTC
TRBJ2-3,NA,NA,TRBV9,CASSRTTSTDTQYF,TGTGCCAGCAGCAGGACAACTAGCACAGATACGCAGTATTTT
TRBJ2-7,NA,TRBD2,TRBV19,CASTPSGGTGGNEQYF,TGTGCCAGTACCCCATCGGGGGGAACGGGAGGGAACGAGCAGTACTTC
TRBJ2-2,NA,NA,TRBV6-5,CASSFSILAGELFF,TGTGCCAGCAGTTTCTCGATACTGGCCGGGGAGCTGTTTTTT
TRBJ1-2,once,TRBD1,TRBV5-6,CASSLAGQNYGYTF,TGTGCCAGCAGCTTGGCGGGACAGAACTATGGCTACACCTTC